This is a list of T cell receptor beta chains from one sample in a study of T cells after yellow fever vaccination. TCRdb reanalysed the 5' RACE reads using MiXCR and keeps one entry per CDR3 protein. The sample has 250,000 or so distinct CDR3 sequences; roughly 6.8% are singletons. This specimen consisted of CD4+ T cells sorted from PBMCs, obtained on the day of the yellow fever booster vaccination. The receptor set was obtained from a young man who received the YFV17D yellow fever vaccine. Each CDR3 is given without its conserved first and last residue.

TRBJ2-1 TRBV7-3 ASSLRAGVAHNEQF
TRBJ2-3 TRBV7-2 ASSPKKGDTQY
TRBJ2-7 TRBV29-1 SVAPGGYEQY
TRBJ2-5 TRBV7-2 ASSYGGVETQY
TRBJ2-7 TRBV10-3 AISEPLGPTYEQY
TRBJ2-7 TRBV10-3 AISQAGGYEQY
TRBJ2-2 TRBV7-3 ASSTGSPSGELF
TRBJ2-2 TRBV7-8 AFGGLSTGELF
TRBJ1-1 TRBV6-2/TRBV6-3 ASNLGVRVSEAF
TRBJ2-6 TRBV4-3 ASSANMDSGANVLT
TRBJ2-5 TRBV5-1 ASSLMGVGETQY
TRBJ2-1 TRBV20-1 SAREDGYNEQF
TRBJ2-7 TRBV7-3 ASSLWDGYEQY
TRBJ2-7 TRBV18 ASSGPIYEQY
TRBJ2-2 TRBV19 ASCYRGLSTGELF
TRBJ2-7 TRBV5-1 ASSSQQGRYEQY
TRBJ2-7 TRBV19 ASSPMDRTLYEQY
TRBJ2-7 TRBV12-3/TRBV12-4 ASKVSYEQY
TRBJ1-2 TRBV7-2 ASSLRSYGYT
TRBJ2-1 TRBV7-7 ASSLTEYNEQF
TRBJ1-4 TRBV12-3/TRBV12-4 ASSPGDVSREKLF
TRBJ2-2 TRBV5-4 ASSLRASGNTGELF
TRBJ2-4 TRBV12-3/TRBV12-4 ASSLRGAGNIQY
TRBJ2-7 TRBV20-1 SADSTYEQY
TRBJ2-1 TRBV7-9 ASSLGASVDEQF
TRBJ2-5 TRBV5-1 ASSSPESTQY
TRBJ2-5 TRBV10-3 AISDQKETQY